This note documents a single T cell receptor (beta chain) sequence. This entry is derived from a study of blood T cell repertoires in COVID-19. Study-wide context: T cells, B-cell-depleted T cells, or PBMCs provided the cDNA or gDNA that served as material.

Some clones are missing from TCRdb's copy, which holds only in-frame ones; the method was immunoSEQ multiplex PCR. The repertoire holds about 150,000 clones, roughly nine tenths seen once, with around 5% in the top ten. Germline V gene data show CDR1 as LNHDA and CDR2 as SQIVND (reference sequence). The CDR3 consists of 15 residues. V lost 6 bases and J lost 12; bases outside the gene matches: 12. The sample consisted of peripheral blood. This TCR was sampled from a human donor in a cohort sampled during active COVID-19. The chain recombines TRBV19 with TRBJ2-1, with 12 bases matching TRBD1. For the CDR3, the DNA is TGTGCCAGTAGCACGACTGGGGACAGGGGGCGAGGGCAGTTCTTC. It yields the protein CASSTTGDRGRGQFF.